This T cell receptor (beta chain) was captured in a study of T cell repertoires in aging, cancer and after chemotherapy. Study summary: Donor ages fell into six groups from 30 or younger up to 70 or older. Study-wide findings and caveats: Healthy donors lost TCR diversity with age mainly through richness, cancer patients through richness and evenness.

A mixed TRB-A/B primer pool amplified rearranged TRB by multiplex touch-down PCR. TCRdb redid the calling of the multiplex PCR reads with MiXCR, one entry per CDR3 protein. The sample lists fewer than 15,000 distinct CDR3 sequences, around 23% seen once, with around 50% in the top ten. Peripheral blood genomic DNA, not sorted cells or RNA, was the template. As for this clonotype: Its antigen remains unknown. A clone one base away is much larger, so this may be a read error.

The CDR3 totals 16 residues. The sequence derives from a human donor in good health. Sequencing was performed on blood. The chain couples TRBV12-3 or TRBV12-4 to TRBJ1-3; the D gene is possibly TRBD1 (6 bases). CDR3 sequence (DNA): TGTGCCAGCAGTTTACGGACAGACAGGTCTGGAAACACCGTATATTTT. The encoded protein is CASSLRTDRSGNTVYF.